This T cell receptor beta chain was recovered during a study of T cells after yellow fever vaccination (dated by TCRdb to between 2017 and 2020). As for the study more broadly: Libraries from fractions with low cell numbers were prepared with the SMART-Seq v4 Ultra Low Input RNA kit. To track T-cell clones before and after primary and booster YFV17D yellow fever vaccination, bulk TCR alpha and beta repertoires were sequenced longitudinally. Two healthy male donors, one aged 18 to 30 and one aged 30 to 40 years, made up the cohort. Bulk PBMC replicates and cell subsets were isolated from blood drawn at multiple timepoints before and after both primary and secondary immunization. Summary of the overall study and its limitations: Compared with the primary T-cell response, the secondary T-cell response was weaker but faster, peaking on day 5 rather than day 15. FACS-sorted repertoires could contain abundant contaminating clonotypes from the bulk population, so computational filtering was required. Most clones expanded after primary vaccination (approximately 97% of CD4 and roughly 91% of CD8) were re-detected after the booster, suggesting that broad memory maintenance occurred. A small share of clonotypes occurred in both CD4 and CD8 compartments, likely arising from convergent recombination. Only two donors were included in the study, so the extent to which the findings can be generalized is limited.

Reading the label with the study, this specimen's treatment or condition is: live attenuated yellow fever vaccine strain. A standard Ficoll-Paque protocol was used to isolate PBMCs from peripheral blood. Epitope-specific CD8 T cells were sorted with a dextramer loaded with the yellow fever NS4B epitope peptide, together with anti-CD3 and anti-CD8 staining. TriZol was used to extract RNA from bulk PBMCs, CD4 and CD8 fractions, and dextramer-positive and dextramer-negative fractions. CDR1 LGHNA and CDR2 YNFKEQ were looked up in the germline V gene. The cysteine opens and the phenylalanine closes a CDR3 of 14 amino acids. The entry retains the CDR3 DNA only, 42 bases that are in frame from base 1. Trimming takes 4 bases off V and 8 bases off J; junction bases not matched to a gene: 5. A word on this clonotype: Base qualities are missing; no much larger clone stands one base away.

TCR cDNA was synthesized by 5'RACE template switching, through which a universal primer site and unique molecular identifiers were introduced. Priming for cDNA synthesis came from both the TCR alpha and TCR beta constant segments. Libraries were amplified in two PCR steps, with sample barcodes and sequencing adapters added in the second step. Sequencing of the libraries was done on either Illumina HiSeq 2500 (2x100 bp) or NovaSeq (2x150 bp). The authors' analysis ran thus. Reads were demultiplexed and collapsed into UMI consensus sequences with MIGEC, and V(D)J alignment was performed with MiXCR. Clonotypes responding to the vaccine were identified with edgeR on replicate PBMC samples, with the criteria of FDR below 0.01 and a log2 fold change above 5 up to day 15. Bulk clonotypes were assigned CD4 or CD8 identity according to which sequenced CD4 or CD8 repertoire held them at higher abundance. NS4B-specific clonotypes were defined as those at least 10-fold enriched in dextramer-positive over dextramer-negative fractions; CD4-biased clonotypes were excluded. The public reads were reanalyzed by TCRdb: fastp trimming at Q25, MiXCR alignment, in-frame beta chains only. For every CDR3 protein sequence, its rows merge into one entry that carries the most common genes and DNA. These V and J calls are TCRdb output, not the study's own analysis. Counted in this sample were over 85,000 distinct CDR3 sequences; roughly 9% of them appeared once. Of the sample, about 15% is held by the ten largest clones.

The chain joins TRBV4-2 to TRBJ2-1, with 10 bases in between that match TRBD1. The specimen was CD8+ T cells not binding an NS4B(214-222) dextramer, sorted from PBMCs, collected less than 18 days after the first yellow fever vaccination. The cell subset or site label of this sample denotes: NS4B epitope dextramer-negative CD8 T cells. The receptor's source is a man aged 18-30 years who received the YFV17D yellow fever vaccine. The nucleotides read TGTGCCAGCAGCCCTCGACAGGGGGCCTATGAGCAGTTCTTC. It specifies CASSPRQGAYEQFF.